A selection of T cell receptor beta chains follows, all from one sample in a study of T cell changes during pregnancy in multiple sclerosis. Here immunoSEQ multiplex PCR was the method, and the copy in TCRdb shows in-frame clones only, minus some. The sample has approximately 23,000 clones; roughly 89% are singletons. This material consisted of CD8+ T cells from peripheral blood mononuclear cells, taken in the first trimester of pregnancy. Receptors originate from a female donor with multiple sclerosis, enrolled in a pregnancy study. Both conserved end residues are part of each CDR3. D genes are given only for firm matches. A row's size may be missing; if present it is once, few, many or a size class.

cdr3_length	d_call	v_call	clone_size	j_call	cdr3_aa	cdr3_nt
19	TRBD1	TRBV4-1	once	TRBJ2-6	CASSQGYRDRASGANVLTF	TGCGCCAGCAGCCAAGGATACCGGGACAGGGCCTCTGGGGCCAACGTCCTGACTTTC
14	-	TRBV15	-	TRBJ1-1	CATSRDREITEAFF	TGTGCCACCAGCAGAGATCGGGAAATTACTGAAGCTTTCTTT
13	-	TRBV27	-	TRBJ1-4	CASSGQLNEKLFF	TGTGCCAGCTCTGGACAGCTTAATGAAAAACTGTTTTTT
14	-	TRBV27	-	TRBJ1-2	CASSPRGGSYGYTF	TGTGCCAGCAGTCCCCGGGGAGGGTCCTATGGCTACACCTTC
15	TRBD2	TRBV7-3	-	TRBJ2-1	CASSFFAGVGNEQFF	TGTGCCAGCAGCTTCTTTGCGGGAGTCGGGAATGAGCAGTTCTTC
16	TRBD2	TRBV4-3	-	TRBJ2-1	CASSQDPPGGMNEQFF	TGCGCCAGCAGCCAAGATCCCCCCGGGGGGATGAATGAGCAGTTCTTC
15	TRBD1	TRBV5-4	-	TRBJ2-2	CASSDTTGYTGELFF	TGTGCCAGCAGCGATACGACAGGGTACACCGGGGAGCTGTTTTTT
16	-	TRBV5-6	-	TRBJ2-1	CASTTSWSTFDNEQFF	TGTGCCAGCACCACATCATGGTCAACCTTCGACAATGAGCAGTTCTTC
13	-	TRBV27	-	TRBJ1-1	CASSFAGNTEAFF	TGTGCCAGCAGTTTCGCGGGAAACACTGAAGCTTTCTTT
15	-	TRBV28	once	TRBJ2-2	CASSLWQANTGELFF	TGTGCCAGCAGTTTATGGCAGGCGAACACCGGGGAGCTGTTTTTT